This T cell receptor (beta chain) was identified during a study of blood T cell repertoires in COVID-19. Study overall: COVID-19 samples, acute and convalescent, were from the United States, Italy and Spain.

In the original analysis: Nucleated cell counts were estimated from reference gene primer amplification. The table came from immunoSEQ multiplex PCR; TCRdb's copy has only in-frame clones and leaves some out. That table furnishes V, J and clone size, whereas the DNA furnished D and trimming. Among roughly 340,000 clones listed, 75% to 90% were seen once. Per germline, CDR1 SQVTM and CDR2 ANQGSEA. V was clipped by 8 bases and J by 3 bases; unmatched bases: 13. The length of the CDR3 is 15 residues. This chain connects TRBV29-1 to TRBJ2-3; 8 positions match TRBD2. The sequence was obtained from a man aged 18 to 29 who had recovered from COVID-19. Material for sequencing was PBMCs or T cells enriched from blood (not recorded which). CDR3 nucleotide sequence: TGCAGCCATTTTGCCGGGGCGGGAGGAACAGATACGCAGTATTTT. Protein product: CSHFAGAGGTDTQYF.